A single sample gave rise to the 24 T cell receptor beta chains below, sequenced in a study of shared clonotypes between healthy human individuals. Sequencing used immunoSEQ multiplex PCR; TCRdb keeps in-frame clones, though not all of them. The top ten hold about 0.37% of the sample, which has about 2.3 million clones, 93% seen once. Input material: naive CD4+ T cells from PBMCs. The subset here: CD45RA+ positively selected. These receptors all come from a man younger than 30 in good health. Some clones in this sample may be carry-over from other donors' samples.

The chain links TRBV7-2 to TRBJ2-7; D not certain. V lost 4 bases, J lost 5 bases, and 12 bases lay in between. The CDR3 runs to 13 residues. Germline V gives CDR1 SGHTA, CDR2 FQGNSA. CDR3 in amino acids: CASSWQFRDEQYF. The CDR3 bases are TGTGCCAGCAGCTGGCAGTTTCGGGACGAGCAGTACTTC.

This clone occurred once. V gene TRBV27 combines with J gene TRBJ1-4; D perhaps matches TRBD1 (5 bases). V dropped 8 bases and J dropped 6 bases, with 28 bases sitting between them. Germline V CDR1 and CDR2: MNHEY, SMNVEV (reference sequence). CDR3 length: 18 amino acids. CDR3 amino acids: CASSLFPFRATGDEKLFF. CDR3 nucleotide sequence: TGTGCCAGCTCCCTTTTCCCTTTCCGCGCCACGGGGGATGAAAAACTGTTTTTT. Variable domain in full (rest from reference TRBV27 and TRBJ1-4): EAQVTQNPRYLITVTGKKLTVTCSQNMNHEYMSWYRQDPGLGLRQIYYSMNVEVTDKGDVPEGYKVSRKEKRNFPLILESPSPNQTSLYFCASSLFPFRATGDEKLFFGSGTQLSVL.

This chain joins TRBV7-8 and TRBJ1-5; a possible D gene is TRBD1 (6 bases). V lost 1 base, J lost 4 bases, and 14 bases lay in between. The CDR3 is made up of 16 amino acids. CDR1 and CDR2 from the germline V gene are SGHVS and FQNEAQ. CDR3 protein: CASSLGTGTLNQPQHF. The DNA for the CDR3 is TGTGCCAGCAGCTTAGGCACAGGGACTCTTAATCAGCCCCAGCATTTT.

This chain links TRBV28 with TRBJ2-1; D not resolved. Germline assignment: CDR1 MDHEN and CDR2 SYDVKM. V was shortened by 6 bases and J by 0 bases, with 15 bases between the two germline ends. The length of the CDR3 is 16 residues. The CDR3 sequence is CASSAPSASSYNEQFF. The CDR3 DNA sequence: TGTGCCAGCAGCGCCCCCAGCGCGAGCTCCTACAATGAGCAGTTCTTC.

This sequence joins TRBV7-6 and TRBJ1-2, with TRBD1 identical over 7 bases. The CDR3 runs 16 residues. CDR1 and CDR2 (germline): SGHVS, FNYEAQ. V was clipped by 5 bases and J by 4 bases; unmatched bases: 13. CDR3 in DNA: TGTGCCAGCAGCCCCGGGACAGTAGGACGAGGCTATGGCTACACCTTC. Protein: CASSPGTVGRGYGYTF.

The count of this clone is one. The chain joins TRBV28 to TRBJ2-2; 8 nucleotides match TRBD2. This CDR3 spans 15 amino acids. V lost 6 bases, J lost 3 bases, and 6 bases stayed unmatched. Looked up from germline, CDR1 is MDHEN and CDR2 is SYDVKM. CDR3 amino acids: CASSLRAGDTGELFF. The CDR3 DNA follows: TGTGCCAGCAGCCTCAGAGCGGGGGACACCGGGGAGCTGTTTTTT.

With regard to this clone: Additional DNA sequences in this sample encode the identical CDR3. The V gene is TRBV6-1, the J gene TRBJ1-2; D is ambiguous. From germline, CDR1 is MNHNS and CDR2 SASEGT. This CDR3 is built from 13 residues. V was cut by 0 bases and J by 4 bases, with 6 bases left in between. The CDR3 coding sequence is TGTGCCAGCAGTGAAGCCGGTAGCTATGGCTACACCTTC. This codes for CASSEAGSYGYTF.

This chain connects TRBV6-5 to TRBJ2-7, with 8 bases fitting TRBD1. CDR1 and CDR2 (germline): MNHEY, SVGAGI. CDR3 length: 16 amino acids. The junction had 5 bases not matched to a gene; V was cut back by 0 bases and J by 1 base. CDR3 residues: CASSYSYRDRSYEQYF. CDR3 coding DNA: TGTGCCAGCAGTTACTCGTATAGGGACAGGTCCTACGAGCAGTACTTC.

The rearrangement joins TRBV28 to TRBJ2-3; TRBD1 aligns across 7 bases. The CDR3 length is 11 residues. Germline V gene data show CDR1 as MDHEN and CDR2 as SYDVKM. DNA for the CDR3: TGTGCTACAGGGGTTGAAGATACGCAGTATTTT. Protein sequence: CATGVEDTQYF.

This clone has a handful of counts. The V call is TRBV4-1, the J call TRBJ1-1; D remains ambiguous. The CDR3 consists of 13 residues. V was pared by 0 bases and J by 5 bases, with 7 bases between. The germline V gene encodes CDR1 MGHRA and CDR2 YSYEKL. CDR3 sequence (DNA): TGCGCCAGCAGCCAAGAAAGTAGGACTGAAGCTTTCTTT. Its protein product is CASSQESRTEAFF.

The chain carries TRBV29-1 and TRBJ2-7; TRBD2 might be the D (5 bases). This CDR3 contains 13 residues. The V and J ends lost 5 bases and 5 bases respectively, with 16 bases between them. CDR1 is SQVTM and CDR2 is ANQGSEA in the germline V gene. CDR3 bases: TGCAGCGTTTCCAGAGGCGGGCTTAACGAGCAGTACTTC. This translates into CSVSRGGLNEQYF.

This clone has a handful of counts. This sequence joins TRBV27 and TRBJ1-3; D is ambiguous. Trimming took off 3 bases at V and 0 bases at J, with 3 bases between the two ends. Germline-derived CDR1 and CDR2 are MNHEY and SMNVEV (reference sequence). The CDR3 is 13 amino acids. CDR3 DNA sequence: TGTGCCAGCAGTTTCCTCTCTGGAAACACCATATATTTT. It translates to CASSFLSGNTIYF.

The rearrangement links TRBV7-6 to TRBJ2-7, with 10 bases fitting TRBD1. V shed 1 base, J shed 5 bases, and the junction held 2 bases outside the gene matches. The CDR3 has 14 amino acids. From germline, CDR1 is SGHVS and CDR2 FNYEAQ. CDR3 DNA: TGTGCCAGCAGCTTAGGGACAGGGGGACACGAGCAGTACTTC. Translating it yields CASSLGTGGHEQYF.

Here the CDR3 DNA reads TGTGCCTGGAGGGGACAGGGGGACGCGGTGAAGTTCTTC. It encodes CAWRGQGDAVKFF. The chain combines TRBV30 with TRBJ2-1, with 11 bases matching TRBD1. V was pared by 3 bases and J by 14 bases, with 9 bases of the junction left unmatched. There are 13 residues in the CDR3. Germline V gene data show CDR1 as GTSNPN and CDR2 as SVGIG (reference sequence).

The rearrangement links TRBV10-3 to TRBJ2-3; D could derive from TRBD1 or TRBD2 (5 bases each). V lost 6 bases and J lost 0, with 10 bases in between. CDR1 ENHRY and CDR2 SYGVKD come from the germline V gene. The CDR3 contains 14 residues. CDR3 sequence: CAIRRDGSTDTQYF. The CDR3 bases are TGTGCCATCAGACGGGACGGTAGCACAGATACGCAGTATTTT.

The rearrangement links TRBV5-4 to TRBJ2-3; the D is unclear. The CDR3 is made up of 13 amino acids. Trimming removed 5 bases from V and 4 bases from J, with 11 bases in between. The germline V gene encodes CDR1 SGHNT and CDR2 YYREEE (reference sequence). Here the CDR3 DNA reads TGTGCCAGCAGTCTTACGTCCGCAGATACGCAGTATTTT. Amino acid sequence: CASSLTSADTQYF.

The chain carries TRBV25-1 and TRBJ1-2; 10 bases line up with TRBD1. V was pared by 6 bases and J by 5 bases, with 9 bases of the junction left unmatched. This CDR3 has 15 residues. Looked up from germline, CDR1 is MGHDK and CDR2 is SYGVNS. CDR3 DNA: TGTGCCAGCAGCCCATTTGAGGGACAGGGGTATGGCTACACCTTC. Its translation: CASSPFEGQGYGYTF.

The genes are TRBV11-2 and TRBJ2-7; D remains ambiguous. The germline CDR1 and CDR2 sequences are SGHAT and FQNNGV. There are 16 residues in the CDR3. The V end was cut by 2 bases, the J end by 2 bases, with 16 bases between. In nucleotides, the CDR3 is TGTGCCAGCAGCTTATTTCGCATTGAAGGGCCCTACGAGCAGTACTTC. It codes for CASSLFRIEGPYEQYF.

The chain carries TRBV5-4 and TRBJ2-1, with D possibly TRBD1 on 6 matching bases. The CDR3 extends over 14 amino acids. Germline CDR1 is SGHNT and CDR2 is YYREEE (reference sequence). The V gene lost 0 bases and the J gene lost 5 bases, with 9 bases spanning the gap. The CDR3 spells CASSLVQGDNEQFF. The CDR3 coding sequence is TGTGCCAGCAGCTTGGTACAGGGAGACAATGAGCAGTTCTTC.

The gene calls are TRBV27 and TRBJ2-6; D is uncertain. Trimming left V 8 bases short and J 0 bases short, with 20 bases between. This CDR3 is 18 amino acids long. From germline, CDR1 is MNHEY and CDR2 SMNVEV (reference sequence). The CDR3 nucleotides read TGTGCCAGCCGGATGGTTTTGCCTAGTATCTCTGGGGCCAACGTCCTGACTTTC. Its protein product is CASRMVLPSISGANVLTF.

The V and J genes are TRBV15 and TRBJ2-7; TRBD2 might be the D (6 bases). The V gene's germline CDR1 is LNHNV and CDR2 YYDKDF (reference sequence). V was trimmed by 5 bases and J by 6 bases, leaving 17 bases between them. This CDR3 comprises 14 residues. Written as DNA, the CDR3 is TGTGCCACCAGCGGCGGGACGCACCAATCCGAGCAGTACTTC. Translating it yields CATSGGTHQSEQYF. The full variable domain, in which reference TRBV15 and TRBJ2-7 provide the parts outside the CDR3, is DAMVIQNPRYQVTQFGKPVTLSCSQTLNHNVMYWYQQKSSQAPKLLFHYYDKDFNNEADTPDNFQSRRPNTSFCFLDIRSPGLGDTAMYLCATSGGTHQSEQYFGPGTRLTVT.

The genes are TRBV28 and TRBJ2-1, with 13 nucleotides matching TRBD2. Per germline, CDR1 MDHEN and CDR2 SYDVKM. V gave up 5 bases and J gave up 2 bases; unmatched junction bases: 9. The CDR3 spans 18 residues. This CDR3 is CASSPWTSGRGTYNEQFF. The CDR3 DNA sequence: TGTGCCAGCAGTCCCTGGACTAGCGGGAGAGGAACCTACAATGAGCAGTTCTTC.

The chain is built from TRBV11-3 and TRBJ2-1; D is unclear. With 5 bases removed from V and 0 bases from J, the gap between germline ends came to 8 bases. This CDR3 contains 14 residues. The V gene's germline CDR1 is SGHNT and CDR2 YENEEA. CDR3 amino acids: CASSPPSSYNEQFF. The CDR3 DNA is TGTGCCAGCAGCCCCCCGAGCTCCTACAATGAGCAGTTCTTC.

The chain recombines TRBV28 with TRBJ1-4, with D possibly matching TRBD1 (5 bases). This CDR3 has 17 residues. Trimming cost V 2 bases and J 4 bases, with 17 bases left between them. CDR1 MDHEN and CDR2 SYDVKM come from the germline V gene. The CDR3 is CASSLVAGHQINEKLFF. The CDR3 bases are TGTGCCAGCAGTTTAGTAGCGGGGCACCAGATTAATGAAAAACTGTTTTTT.